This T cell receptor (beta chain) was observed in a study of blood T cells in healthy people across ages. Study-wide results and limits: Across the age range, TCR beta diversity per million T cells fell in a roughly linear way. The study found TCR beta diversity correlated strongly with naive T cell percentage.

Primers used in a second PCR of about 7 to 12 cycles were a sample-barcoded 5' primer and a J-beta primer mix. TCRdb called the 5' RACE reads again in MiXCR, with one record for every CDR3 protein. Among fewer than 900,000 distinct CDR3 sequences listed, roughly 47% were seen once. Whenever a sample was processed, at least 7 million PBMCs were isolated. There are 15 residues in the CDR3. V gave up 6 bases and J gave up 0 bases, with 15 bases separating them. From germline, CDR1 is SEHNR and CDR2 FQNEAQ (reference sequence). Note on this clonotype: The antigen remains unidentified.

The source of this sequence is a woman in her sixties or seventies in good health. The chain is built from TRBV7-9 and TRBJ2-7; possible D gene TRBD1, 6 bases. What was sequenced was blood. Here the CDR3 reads CASSLRTDNSYEQYF. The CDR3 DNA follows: TGTGCCAGCAGTTTAAGGACAGACAACTCCTACGAGCAGTACTTC.